The 6 T cell receptor beta chains presented below share a single source sample, sequenced in a study of blood T cell repertoires in COVID-19. Assay: immunoSEQ multiplex PCR; the TCRdb copy retains only in-frame clones and omits some. Of about 140,000 clones listed, about 80% are singletons. The specimen sequenced was peripheral blood. The receptor source for this set is a man between 65 and 85 years old who had recovered from COVID-19.

J is TRBJ2-2 and V is TRBV15; 7 bases agree with TRBD1. Germline V CDR1 and CDR2: LNHNV, YYDKDF (reference sequence). The CDR3 runs 16 residues. V lost 5 bases, J lost 1 base, and 7 bases stayed unmatched. This CDR3 reads CATSGQDRLNTGELFF. For the CDR3, the DNA is TGTGCCACCAGCGGGCAGGACAGGTTGAACACCGGGGAGCTGTTTTTT. Using reference TRBV15 and TRBJ2-2 for the parts outside the CDR3, the full variable domain is DAMVIQNPRYQVTQFGKPVTLSCSQTLNHNVMYWYQQKSSQAPKLLFHYYDKDFNNEADTPDNFQSRRPNTSFCFLDIRSPGLGDTAMYLCATSGQDRLNTGELFFGEGSRLTVL.

This chain links TRBV25-1 with TRBJ2-7; 7 bases fit TRBD1. Trimming removed 5 bases from V and 7 bases from J; junction bases left unmatched: 11. CDR3 size: 14 residues. Germline CDR1 reads MGHDK; CDR2 reads SYGVNS. The CDR3 DNA reads as TGTGCCAGCAGTCTGGGACAGCTGGCCAGGGAGCAGTACTTC. Translated, it gives CASSLGQLAREQYF.

This clone appeared a few times. The gene calls are TRBV19 and TRBJ1-1; no clear D. Between the trimmed V and J ends, which lost 9 bases and 4 bases, there was a span of 15 bases. Germline values: CDR1 LNHDA, CDR2 SQIVND (reference sequence). This CDR3 is 13 amino acids long. The CDR3 loop reads CASNGGASTEAFF. As DNA, the CDR3 is TGTGCCAGCAACGGAGGTGCGAGCACTGAAGCTTTCTTT.

V gene TRBV3-1 (or the pseudogene TRBV3-2) combines with J gene TRBJ2-7; D might be TRBD2 (5 bases). The CDR3 sequence is 16 residues long. Trimming took off 0 bases at V and 1 base at J, with 13 bases between the two ends. The germline V gene has CDR1 LGHDT and CDR2 YNNKEL (reference sequence). DNA of the CDR3: TGTGCCAGCAGCCAAGAATGGACTGGGGAATCCTACGAGCAGTACTTC. Protein product: CASSQEWTGESYEQYF.

V and J are TRBV27 and TRBJ2-1; 7 bases are shared with TRBD2. CDR1 is MNHEY and CDR2 is SMNVEV in the germline V gene (reference sequence). The CDR3 covers 16 residues. Trimming at V came to 8 bases and at J to 3 bases, leaving 13 bases not matched to a gene. CDR3: CASSSLAEPNYNEQFF. CDR3 sequence (DNA): TGTGCCAGCTCAAGTCTAGCGGAGCCCAACTACAATGAGCAGTTCTTC.

The rearrangement uses TRBV25-1 and TRBJ2-5; D call uncertain. Per the germline V gene, CDR1 is MGHDK and CDR2 is SYGVNS. CDR3 size: 13 residues. Trimming cost V 3 bases and J 1 base, with 6 bases left between them. CDR3 region: CASSDNGQETQYF. The CDR3 DNA reads TGTGCCAGCAGTGACAACGGCCAAGAGACCCAGTACTTC.